The 12 T cell receptor beta chains below were found in one sample sequenced in a study of CD8 T cells in ankylosing spondylitis. TCRdb re-derived calls from the 5' RACE reads in MiXCR, one entry per CDR3 protein. Of under 250,000 distinct CDR3 sequences in the sample, approximately 11% were seen once. The sequenced sample consisted of blood, either unsorted or a sorted T cell fraction (not recorded which). These receptors were taken from a male donor with ankylosing spondylitis or in good health (not recorded which).

This clonotype was recorded many times. V gene TRBV9 combines with J gene TRBJ2-2; D is ambiguous. This CDR3 region has 16 residues. Trimming took 5 bases from V and 0 from J, leaving 14 bases between them. Germline V gene sequence: CDR1 SGDLS, CDR2 YYNGEE. The CDR3 bases are TGTGCCAGCAGTTTATTCAGCCGTACGAACACCGGGGAGCTGTTTTTT. It encodes CASSLFSRTNTGELFF.

The V gene is TRBV19, the J gene TRBJ2-5; TRBD1 is a possible D gene (5 bases). This CDR3 contains 13 residues. The germline V gene encodes CDR1 LNHDA and CDR2 SQIVND (reference sequence). The V end was cut by 7 bases, the J end by 1 base, with 10 bases between. CDR3 protein: CASTGYGQETQYF. The DNA of the CDR3 is TGTGCCAGTACAGGGTATGGCCAAGAGACCCAGTACTTC.

This clonotype was counted many times. The chain is built from TRBV5-1 and TRBJ1-1; D is undetermined. The ends were cut back, 0 bases at V and 4 bases at J, with 4 bases in the middle. The CDR3 is made up of 12 amino acids. Germline CDR1 is SGHRS and CDR2 is YFSETQ. The CDR3 reads CASSLDSTEAFF. The CDR3 bases are TGCGCCAGCAGCTTGGATTCCACTGAAGCTTTCTTT.

This clonotype occurred many times. The junction shows a germline mismatch at one end, possibly a read error. The genes are TRBV14 and TRBJ1-5, with D perhaps matching TRBD1 (5 bases). The CDR3 has 13 amino acids. From germline, CDR1 is SGHDN and CDR2 FVKESK. The CDR3 nucleotides are TGCGCCAGCAGCCGGGACAGCAATCAGCCCCAGCATTTT. Residues: CASSRDSNQPQHF.

This clonotype showed up just a few times. One base away lies a much larger clone, so this may be a sequencing read error. J is TRBJ1-5 and V is TRBV20-1, with D possibly matching TRBD1 (5 bases). The length of the CDR3 is 16 residues. Per germline, CDR1 DFQATT and CDR2 SNEGSKA (reference sequence). The CDR3 sequence: CCARDDSGRGDQPQHF. The CDR3 region has the DNA TGCTGTGCTAGAGATGATAGCGGACGGGGGGATCAGCCCCAGCATTTT.

The V gene is TRBV28, the J gene TRBJ2-7; tentative D call: TRBD1 (5 bases). Per germline, CDR1 MDHEN and CDR2 SYDVKM. The CDR3 runs 13 residues. V lost 6 bases, J lost 1 base, and 10 bases lay in between. The CDR3 sequence is CASRMGLSYEQYF. CDR3 nucleotide sequence: TGTGCCAGCAGAATGGGGCTTTCCTACGAGCAGTACTTC.

This clonotype was counted at least ten times. The genes are TRBV5-1 and TRBJ2-1; D not certain. V lost 2 bases, J lost 8 bases, and 20 bases lay in between. CDR1 and CDR2 from the germline V gene are SGHRS and YFSETQ. This CDR3 is built from 16 residues. The CDR3 is CASSLGSDYLLDEQFF. For the CDR3, the DNA is TGCGCCAGCAGCTTAGGGTCCGATTACCTTTTGGATGAGCAGTTCTTC.

Ten or more counts support this clonotype. V and J are TRBV5-1 and TRBJ1-1; no firm D call. CDR1 SGHRS and CDR2 YFSETQ come from the germline V gene. Trimming took 0 bases from V and 7 from J, leaving 10 bases between them. The CDR3 has 13 residues. CDR3 region: CASSLDESSEAFF. Written as DNA, the CDR3 is TGCGCCAGCAGCTTGGACGAAAGCAGTGAAGCTTTCTTT. The full variable domain, in which reference TRBV5-1 and TRBJ1-1 provide the parts outside the CDR3, is KAGVTQTPRYLIKTRGQQVTLSCSPISGHRSVSWYQQTPGQGLQFLFEYFSETQRNKGNFPGRFSGRQFSNSRSEMNVSTLELGDSALYLCASSLDESSEAFFGQGTRLTVV.

The sample holds many counts of this clonotype. V usage is TRBV6-5 and J usage is TRBJ2-1, with D unclear. The CDR3 has 15 residues. Germline CDR1 reads MNHEY; CDR2 reads SVGAGI. Between the trimmed V and J ends, which lost 4 bases and 9 bases, there was a span of 19 bases. CDR3 DNA: TGTGCCAGCAGTTTTCAGTTCGGTACGGAAACTGAGCAGTTCTTC. This gives the protein CASSFQFGTETEQFF.

The chain joins TRBV11-1 to TRBJ2-7; 11 nucleotides align to TRBD2. CDR1 and CDR2 (germline): SGHAT, FQDESV (reference sequence). This CDR3 comprises 17 residues. V was pared by 2 bases and J by 0 bases, with 6 bases of the junction left unmatched. The CDR3 DNA sequence: TGTGCCAGCAGCTTAACTAGCGGGAGTATCGACTCCTACGAGCAGTACTTC. Amino acids: CASSLTSGSIDSYEQYF.

This clonotype was counted many times. The chain has TRBV7-2 and TRBJ2-7, with D perhaps being TRBD1 or TRBD2 (6 bases each). V shed 0 bases and J shed 2 bases, with 8 bases lying between them. CDR1 and CDR2 from the germline V gene are SGHTA and FQGNSA. The CDR3 spans 14 residues. The CDR3 DNA reads as TGTGCCAGCAGCTTAGCCGGGGGCACCTACGAGCAGTACTTC. This encodes CASSLAGGTYEQYF.

This clonotype showed up many times. The genes are TRBV29-1 and TRBJ2-3; D is possibly TRBD1 or TRBD2 (5 bases each). The V gene's germline CDR1 is SQVTM and CDR2 ANQGSEA. The CDR3 has 13 residues. Trimming removed 0 bases at V and 6 bases at J, with 10 bases between. CDR3 sequence (DNA): TGCAGCGTTGAAGATTGGGGGAAGGATACGCAGTATTTT. Its protein product is CSVEDWGKDTQYF.